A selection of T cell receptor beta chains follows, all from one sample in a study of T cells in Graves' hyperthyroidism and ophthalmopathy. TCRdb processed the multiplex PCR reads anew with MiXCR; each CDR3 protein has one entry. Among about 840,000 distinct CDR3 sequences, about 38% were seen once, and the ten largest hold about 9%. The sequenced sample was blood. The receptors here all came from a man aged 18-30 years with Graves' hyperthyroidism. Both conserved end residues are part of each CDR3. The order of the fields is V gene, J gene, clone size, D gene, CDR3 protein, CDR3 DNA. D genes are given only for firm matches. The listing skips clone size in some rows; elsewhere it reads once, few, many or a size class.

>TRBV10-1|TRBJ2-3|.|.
CASSAGASWGTDTQYF
TGCGCCAGCAGCGCGGGCGCCTCATGGGGCACAGATACGCAGTATTTT
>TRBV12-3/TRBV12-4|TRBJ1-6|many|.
CASSGDRLNSPLHF
TGTGCCAGTTCGGGGGACCGACTTAATTCACCCCTCCACTTT
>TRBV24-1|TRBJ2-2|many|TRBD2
CATSDVAGGATGELFF
TGTGCCACCAGTGACGTAGCGGGAGGGGCCACCGGGGAGCTGTTTTTT
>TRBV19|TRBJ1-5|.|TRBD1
CASSLRDSSDQPQHF
TGTGCCAGTAGTTTGCGGGACAGTAGCGATCAGCCCCAGCATTTT
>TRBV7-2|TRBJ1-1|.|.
CASSQPPSGRMNTEAFF
TGTGCCAGCAGCCAACCACCCTCAGGGCGTATGAACACTGAAGCTTTCTTT
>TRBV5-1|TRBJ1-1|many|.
CASSWGAGAMNTEAFF
TGCGCCAGCAGCTGGGGGGCAGGCGCGATGAACACTGAAGCTTTCTTT
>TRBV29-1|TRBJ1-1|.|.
CSVERRMNIEAFF
TGCAGCGTTGAAAGGCGGATGAACATTGAAGCTTTCTTT
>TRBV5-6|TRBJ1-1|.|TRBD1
CASSIAGTGISTEAFF
TGTGCCAGCAGCATAGCCGGGACAGGGATAAGCACTGAAGCTTTCTTT
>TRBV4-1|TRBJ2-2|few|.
CASSRQQVSNTGELFF
TGCGCCAGCAGCCGTCAACAGGTCTCGAACACCGGGGAGCTGTTTTTT
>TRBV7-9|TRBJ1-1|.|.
CASSLHSNTEAFF
TGTGCCAGCAGCTTACACTCCAACACTGAAGCTTTCTTT
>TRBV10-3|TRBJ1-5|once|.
CAISARGDSNQPQHF
TGTGCCATCAGTGCGAGAGGGGATAGCAATCAGCCCCAGCATTTT
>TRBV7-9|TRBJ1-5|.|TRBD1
CASSLTDRGRSNQPQHF
TGTGCCAGCAGCCTTACGGACAGGGGCCGTAGCAATCAGCCCCAGCATTTT
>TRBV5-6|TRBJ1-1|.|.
CASSLLPQANTEAFF
TGTGCCAGCAGCTTGTTACCCCAGGCGAACACTGAAGCTTTCTTT
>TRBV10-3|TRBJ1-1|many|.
CAISEQNVVNTEAFF
TGTGCCATCAGTGAGCAGAATGTCGTGAACACTGAAGCTTTCTTT
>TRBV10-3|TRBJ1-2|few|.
CASSSGGRSGYTF
TGTGCCAGCAGTTCGGGGGGACGATCGGGCTACACCTTC
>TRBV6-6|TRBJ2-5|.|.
CASRRGGEETQYF
TGTGCCAGCAGGAGGGGGGGTGAAGAGACCCAGTACTTC
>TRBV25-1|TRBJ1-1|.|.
CASNFDILAEAFF
TGTGCCAGCAACTTTGACATTTTGGCCGAAGCTTTCTTT
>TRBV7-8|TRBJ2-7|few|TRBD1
CASSLDTGDYEQYF
TGTGCCAGCAGCTTAGATACAGGGGACTACGAGCAGTACTTC
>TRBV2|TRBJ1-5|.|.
CASSFELEGEGNQPQHF
TGTGCCAGCAGTTTTGAGTTAGAGGGCGAAGGCAATCAGCCCCAGCATTTT
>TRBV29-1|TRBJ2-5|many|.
CSVEDPPETQYF
TGCAGCGTTGAAGACCCCCCGGAGACCCAGTACTTC
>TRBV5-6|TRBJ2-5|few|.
CASSPLGVQETQYF
TGTGCCAGCAGCCCCCTGGGGGTCCAAGAGACCCAGTACTTC
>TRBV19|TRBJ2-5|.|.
CASSRRSGKETQYF
TGTGCCAGTAGTAGGAGGAGCGGCAAAGAGACCCAGTACTTC
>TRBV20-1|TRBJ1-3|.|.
CSALGNTIYF
TGCAGTGCCCTGGGAAACACCATATATTTT
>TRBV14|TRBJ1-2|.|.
CASSPGFSDGYTF
TGTGCCAGCAGCCCAGGGTTTTCGGATGGCTACACCTTC
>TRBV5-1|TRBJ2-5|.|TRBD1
CASSDPGQQETQYF
TGCGCCAGCAGCGATCCGGGACAGCAAGAGACCCAGTACTTC
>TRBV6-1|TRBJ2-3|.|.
CASRAGSTDAQYF
TGTGCCAGCAGAGCAGGTAGCACAGATGCGCAGTATTTT
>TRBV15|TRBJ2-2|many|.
CATSGSPGELFF
TGTGCCACCAGCGGGTCTCCCGGGGAGCTGTTTTTT
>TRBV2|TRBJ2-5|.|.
CASSLIGDNQETQYF
TGTGCCAGCAGTTTAATAGGAGATAATCAAGAGACCCAGTACTTC